A single sample gave rise to the 10 T cell receptor beta chains below, sequenced in a study of OX40 agonist ivuxolimab in advanced cancers. Sequencing was performed with immunoSEQ multiplex PCR; in TCRdb, only in-frame clones are kept and a portion is missing. The table shows around 99,000 clones, with 90% occurring only once. The sample consisted of CD4+ or CD8+ T cells sorted from blood, taken in a trial of the OX40 agonist ivuxolimab. These receptors were collected from an adult with an advanced solid tumor such as melanoma, head and neck, liver or kidney cancer.

This rearrangement joins TRBV10-3 to TRBJ2-1; D is uncertain. The CDR3 runs 12 residues. V dropped 3 bases and J dropped 5 bases, with 5 bases sitting between them. In germline, CDR1 is ENHRY, CDR2 SYGVKD. In nucleotides, the CDR3 is TGTGCCATCAGTGACCGAGACAATGAGCAGTTCTTC. It yields the protein CAISDRDNEQFF.

The chain joins TRBV10-3 to TRBJ1-1; TRBD1 matches at 11 bases. In germline, CDR1 is ENHRY, CDR2 SYGVKD. V shed 6 bases and J 3 bases; nucleotides not matched to a gene: 6. CDR3 size: 15 residues. The CDR3 here is CAIRPDRGLYTEAFF. CDR3 in DNA: TGTGCCATCAGGCCGGACAGGGGGCTGTACACTGAAGCTTTCTTT.

The chain has TRBV14 and TRBJ1-5; weak D call: TRBD1 (6 bases). CDR1 is SGHDN and CDR2 is FVKESK in the germline V gene. Trimming removed 1 base at V and 0 bases at J, with 22 bases between. This CDR3 region has 20 residues. CDR3 sequence: CASSQAQGEGVWISNQPQHF. Written as DNA, the CDR3 is TGTGCCAGCAGCCAAGCCCAAGGGGAGGGGGTATGGATTAGCAATCAGCCCCAGCATTTT. The full variable domain, completed using reference TRBV14 and TRBJ1-5, is EAGVTQFPSHSVIEKGQTVTLRCDPISGHDNLYWYRRVMGKEIKFLLHFVKESKQDESGMPNNRFLAERTGGTYSTLKVQPAELEDSGVYFCASSQAQGEGVWISNQPQHFGDGTRLSIL.

The genes are TRBV9 and TRBJ2-6, with unresolved D. Germline lookup yields CDR1 SGDLS and CDR2 YYNGEE. The CDR3 is made up of 14 amino acids. With 7 bases removed from V and 2 bases from J, the gap between germline ends came to 10 bases. CDR3 in amino acids: CASGKQAGANVLTF. CDR3 in DNA: TGTGCCAGCGGGAAGCAAGCTGGGGCCAACGTCCTGACTTTC.

This chain uses TRBV7-9 with TRBJ2-1; D uncertain. The CDR3 consists of 15 residues. CDR1 and CDR2 (germline): SEHNR, FQNEAQ (reference sequence). The V end was cut by 3 bases, the J end by 1 base, with 10 bases between. CDR3 region: CASSFASRSYNEQFF. The CDR3 DNA reads TGTGCCAGCAGCTTCGCGAGTAGGTCCTACAATGAGCAGTTCTTC.

In DNA form, the CDR3 reads TGCAGCGTTGGGACGGGTAGGGGCCACACTGAAGCTTTCTTT. This translates into CSVGTGRGHTEAFF. This chain links TRBV29-1 with TRBJ1-1, with D tentatively TRBD1 (5 bases). CDR1 and CDR2 from the germline V gene are SQVTM and ANQGSEA. The CDR3 is 14 residues long. Trimming removed 4 bases at V and 3 bases at J, with 15 bases between.

This clone occurred once. The V call is TRBV5-4, the J call TRBJ2-5; 7 bases fit TRBD2. CDR1 SGHNT and CDR2 YYREEE come from the germline V gene (reference sequence). V was pared by 1 base and J by 3 bases, with 9 bases of the junction left unmatched. This CDR3 spans 16 amino acids. The CDR3 loop is CASSLRSLAAEETQYF. The CDR3 bases are TGTGCCAGCAGCTTGCGGTCGCTAGCGGCCGAAGAGACCCAGTACTTC. The entire variable domain, with the rest obtained from reference TRBV5-4 and TRBJ2-5, is as follows: ETGVTQSPTHLIKTRGQQVTLRCSSQSGHNTVSWYQQALGQGPQFIFQYYREEENGRGNFPPRFSGLQFPNYSSELNVNALELDDSALYLCASSLRSLAAEETQYFGPGTRLLVL.

This chain connects TRBV6-1 to TRBJ2-3, with D possibly TRBD1 on 6 matching bases. This CDR3 spans 15 amino acids. Germline loops: CDR1 MNHNS, CDR2 SASEGT. Trimming took off 6 bases at V and 0 bases at J, with 13 bases between the two ends. CDR3 coding DNA: TGTGCCAGCAGGGATATCAGGGGAAGCACAGATACGCAGTATTTT. Amino acids: CASRDIRGSTDTQYF.

Here the CDR3 reads CASQHQNTGELFF. The CDR3, as DNA: TGCGCCTCCCAACATCAGAACACCGGGGAGCTGTTTTTT. This chain connects TRBV10-1 to TRBJ2-2; the D is unclear. This CDR3 contains 13 residues. Germline lookup yields CDR1 WNHNN and CDR2 SYGVQD (reference sequence). The germline V and J ends were trimmed by 11 bases and 1 base, with 11 bases remaining between them.

This clone was seen once. V usage is TRBV27 and J usage is TRBJ2-5, with TRBD1 identical over 7 bases. CDR1 MNHEY and CDR2 SMNVEV come from the germline V gene (reference sequence). The V segment lost 5 bases and the J segment 4 bases; nucleotides outside the gene matches: 7. The CDR3 consists of 14 residues. The CDR3 region is CASSGRQGRETQYF. The DNA of the CDR3 is TGTGCCAGCAGTGGGAGACAGGGTCGAGAGACCCAGTACTTC.